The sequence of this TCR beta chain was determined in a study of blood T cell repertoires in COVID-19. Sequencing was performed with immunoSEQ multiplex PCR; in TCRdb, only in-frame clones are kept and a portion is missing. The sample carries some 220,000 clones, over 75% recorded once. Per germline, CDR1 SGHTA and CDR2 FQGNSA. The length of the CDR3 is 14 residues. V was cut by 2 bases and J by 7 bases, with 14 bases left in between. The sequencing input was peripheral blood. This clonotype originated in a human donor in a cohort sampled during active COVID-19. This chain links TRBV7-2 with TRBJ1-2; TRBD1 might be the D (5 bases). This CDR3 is CASSLQGGNSGYTF. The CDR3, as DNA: TGTGCCAGCAGCTTACAGGGAGGGAATAGTGGCTACACCTTC.